This T cell receptor beta chain is drawn from a study of blood T cell repertoires in COVID-19. The overall study: Some COVID-19 samples were acute and others convalescent; all came from the United States, Italy and Spain.

Some clones are missing from TCRdb's copy, which holds only in-frame ones; the method was immunoSEQ multiplex PCR. The data show roughly 110,000 clones, about four fifths seen once. Sample: peripheral blood. This TCR came from a woman between 40 and 55 years old with acute or convalescent COVID-19.

DNA of the CDR3: TGTGCCAGTTTCAGGGGGACCGGGGAGCTGTTTTTT. As protein: CASFRGTGELFF. This chain links TRBV19 with TRBJ2-2; 7 bases are shared with TRBD1. V lost 8 bases, J lost 5 bases, and 2 bases stayed unmatched. The germline V gene has CDR1 LNHDA and CDR2 SQIVND (reference sequence). This CDR3 region has 12 residues. Combining the CDR3 with reference TRBV19 and TRBJ2-2 gives the whole variable domain DGGITQSPKYLFRKEGQNVTLSCEQNLNHDAMYWYRQDPGQGLRLIYYSQIVNDFQKGDIAEGYSVSREKKESFPLTVTSAQKNPTAFYLCASFRGTGELFFGEGSRLTVL.